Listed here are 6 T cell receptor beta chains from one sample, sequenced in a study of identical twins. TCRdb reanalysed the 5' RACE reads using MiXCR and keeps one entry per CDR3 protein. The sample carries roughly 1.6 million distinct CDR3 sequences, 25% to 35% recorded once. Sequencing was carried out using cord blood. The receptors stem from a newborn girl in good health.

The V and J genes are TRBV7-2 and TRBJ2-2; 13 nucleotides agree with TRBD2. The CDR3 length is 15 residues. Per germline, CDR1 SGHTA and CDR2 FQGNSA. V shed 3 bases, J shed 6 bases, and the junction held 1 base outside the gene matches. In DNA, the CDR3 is TGTGCCAGCAGCTTTACTAGCGGGGGGGCCGGGGAGCTGTTTTTT. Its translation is CASSFTSGGAGELFF.

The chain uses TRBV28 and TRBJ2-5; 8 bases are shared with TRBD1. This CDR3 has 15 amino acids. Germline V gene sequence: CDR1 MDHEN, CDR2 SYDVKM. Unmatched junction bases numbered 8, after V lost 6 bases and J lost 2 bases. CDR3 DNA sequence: TGTGCCAGCAGCTCCATGGGACAGGAGCAAGAGACCCAGTACTTC. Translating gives CASSSMGQEQETQYF.

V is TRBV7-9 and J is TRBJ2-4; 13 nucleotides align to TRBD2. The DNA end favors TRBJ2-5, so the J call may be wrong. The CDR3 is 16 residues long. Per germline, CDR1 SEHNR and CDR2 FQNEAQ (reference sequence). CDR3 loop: CASSLPPTSGRETQYF. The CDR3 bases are TGTGCCAGCAGCTTACCACCGACTAGCGGGAGGGAGACCCAGTACTTC.

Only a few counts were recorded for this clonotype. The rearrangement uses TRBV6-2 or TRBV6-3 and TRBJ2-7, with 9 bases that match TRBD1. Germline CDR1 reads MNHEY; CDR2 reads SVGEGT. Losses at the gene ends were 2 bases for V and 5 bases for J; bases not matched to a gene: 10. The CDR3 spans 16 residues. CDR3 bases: TGTGCCAGCAGTTACCGGCCGGGACAGGGTTGGCACGAGCAGTACTTC. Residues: CASSYRPGQGWHEQYF.

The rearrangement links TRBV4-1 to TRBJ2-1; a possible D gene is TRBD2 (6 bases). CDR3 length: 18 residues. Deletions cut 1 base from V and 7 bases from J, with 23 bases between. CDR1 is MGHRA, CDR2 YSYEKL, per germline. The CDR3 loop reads CASSQGNSGTPDPNEQFF. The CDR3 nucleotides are TGCGCCAGCAGCCAAGGTAACTCCGGGACTCCGGATCCTAATGAGCAGTTCTTC.

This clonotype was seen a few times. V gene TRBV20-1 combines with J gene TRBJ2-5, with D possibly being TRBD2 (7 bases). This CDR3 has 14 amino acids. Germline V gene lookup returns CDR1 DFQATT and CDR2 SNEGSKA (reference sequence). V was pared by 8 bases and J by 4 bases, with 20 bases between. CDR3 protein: CSRKRFRGAETQYF. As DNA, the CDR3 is TGCAGTCGCAAAAGGTTTCGGGGGGCAGAGACCCAGTACTTC.